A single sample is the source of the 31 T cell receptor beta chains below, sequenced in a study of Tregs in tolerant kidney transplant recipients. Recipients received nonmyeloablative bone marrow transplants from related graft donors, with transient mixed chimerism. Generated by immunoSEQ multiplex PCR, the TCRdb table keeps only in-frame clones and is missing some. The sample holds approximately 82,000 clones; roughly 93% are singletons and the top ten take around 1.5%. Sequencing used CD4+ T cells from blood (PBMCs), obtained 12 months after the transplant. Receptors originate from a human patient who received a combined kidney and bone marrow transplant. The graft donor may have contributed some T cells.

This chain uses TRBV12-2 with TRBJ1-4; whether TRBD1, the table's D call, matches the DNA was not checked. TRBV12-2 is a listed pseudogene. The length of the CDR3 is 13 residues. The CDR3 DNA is TGTGCAACCACGGCTGGGACAAATGAAAAACTGTTTTTT. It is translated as CATTAGTNEKLFF.

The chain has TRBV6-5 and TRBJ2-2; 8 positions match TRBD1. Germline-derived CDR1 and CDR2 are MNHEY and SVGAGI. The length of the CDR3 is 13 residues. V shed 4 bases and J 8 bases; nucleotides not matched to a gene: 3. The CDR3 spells CASSFGDRGELFF. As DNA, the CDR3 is TGTGCCAGCAGTTTCGGGGACAGGGGGGAGCTGTTTTTT.

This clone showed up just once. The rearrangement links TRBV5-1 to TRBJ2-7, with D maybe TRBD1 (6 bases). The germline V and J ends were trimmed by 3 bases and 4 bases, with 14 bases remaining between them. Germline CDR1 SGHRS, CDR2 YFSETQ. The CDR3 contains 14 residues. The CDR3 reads CASSYRQAAYEQYF. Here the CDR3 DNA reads TGCGCCAGCAGCTACAGACAGGCAGCTTACGAGCAGTACTTC.

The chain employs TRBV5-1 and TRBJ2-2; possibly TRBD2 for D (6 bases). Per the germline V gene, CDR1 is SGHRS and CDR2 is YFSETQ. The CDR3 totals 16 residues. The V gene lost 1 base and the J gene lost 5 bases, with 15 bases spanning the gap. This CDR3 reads CASSLIFAAGTGELFF. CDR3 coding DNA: TGCGCCAGCAGCTTGATTTTCGCGGCGGGAACCGGGGAGCTGTTTTTT.

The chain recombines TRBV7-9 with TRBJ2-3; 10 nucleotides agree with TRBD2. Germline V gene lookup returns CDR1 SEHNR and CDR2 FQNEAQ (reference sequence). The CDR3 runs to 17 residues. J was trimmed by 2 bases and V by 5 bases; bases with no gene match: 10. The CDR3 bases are TGTGCCAGCAGCAAAGGGACTAGCGAATTGATCACAGATACGCAGTATTTT. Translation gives CASSKGTSELITDTQYF.

CDR3 sequence (DNA): TGTGCCAGCAGTCCCACAGGGAGCTCTGGAAACACCATATATTTT. Protein product: CASSPTGSSGNTIYF. The chain has TRBV2 and TRBJ1-3, with a tentative D call TRBD1 (6 bases). Trimming shortened V by 5 bases and J by 0 bases, and 11 bases separated the two germline ends. The CDR3 spans 15 residues. The germline V gene has CDR1 SNHLY and CDR2 FYNNEI.

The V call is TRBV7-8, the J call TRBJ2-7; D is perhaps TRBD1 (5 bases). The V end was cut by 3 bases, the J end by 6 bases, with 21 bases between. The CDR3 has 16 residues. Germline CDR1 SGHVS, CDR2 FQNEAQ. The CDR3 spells CASSFKGLGLLSEQYF. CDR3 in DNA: TGTGCCAGCAGCTTCAAGGGGCTGGGTTTGCTCAGCGAGCAGTACTTC.

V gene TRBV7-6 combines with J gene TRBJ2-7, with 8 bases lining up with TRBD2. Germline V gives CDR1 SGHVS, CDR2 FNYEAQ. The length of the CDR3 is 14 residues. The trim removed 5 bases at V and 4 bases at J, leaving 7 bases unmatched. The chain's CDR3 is CASSIDIAGYEQYF. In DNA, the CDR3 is TGTGCCAGCAGCATCGATATAGCGGGATACGAGCAGTACTTC.

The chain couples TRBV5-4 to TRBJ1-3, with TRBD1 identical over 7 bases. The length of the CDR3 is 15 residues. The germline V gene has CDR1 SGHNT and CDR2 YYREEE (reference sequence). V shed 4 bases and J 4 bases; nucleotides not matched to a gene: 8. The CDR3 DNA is TGTGCCAGCAGCCCGACGGACAGGCTGGGAAACACCATATATTTT. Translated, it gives CASSPTDRLGNTIYF. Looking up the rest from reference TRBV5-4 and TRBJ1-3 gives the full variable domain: ETGVTQSPTHLIKTRGQQVTLRCSSQSGHNTVSWYQQALGQGPQFIFQYYREEENGRGNFPPRFSGLQFPNYSSELNVNALELDDSALYLCASSPTDRLGNTIYFGEGSWLTVV.

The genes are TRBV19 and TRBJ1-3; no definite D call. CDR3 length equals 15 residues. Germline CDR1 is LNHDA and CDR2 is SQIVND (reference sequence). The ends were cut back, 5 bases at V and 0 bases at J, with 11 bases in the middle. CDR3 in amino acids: CASSLTRDSGNTIYF. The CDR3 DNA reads TGTGCCAGTAGTCTAACCCGCGACTCTGGAAACACCATATATTTT. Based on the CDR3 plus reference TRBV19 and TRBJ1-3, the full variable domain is DGGITQSPKYLFRKEGQNVTLSCEQNLNHDAMYWYRQDPGQGLRLIYYSQIVNDFQKGDIAEGYSVSREKKESFPLTVTSAQKNPTAFYLCASSLTRDSGNTIYFGEGSWLTVV.

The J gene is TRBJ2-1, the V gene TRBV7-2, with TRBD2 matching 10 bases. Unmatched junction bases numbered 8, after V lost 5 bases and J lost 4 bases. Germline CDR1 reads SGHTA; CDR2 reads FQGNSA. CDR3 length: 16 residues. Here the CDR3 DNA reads TGTGCCAGCAGCCTAGGTGCTAGCGGGGGATACAATGAGCAGTTCTTC. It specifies CASSLGASGGYNEQFF.

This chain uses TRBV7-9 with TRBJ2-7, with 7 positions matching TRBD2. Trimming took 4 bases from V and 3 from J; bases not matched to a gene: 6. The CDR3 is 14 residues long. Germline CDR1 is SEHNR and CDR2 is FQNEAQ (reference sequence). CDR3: CASSSHGLVYEQYF. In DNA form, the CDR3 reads TGTGCCAGCAGCTCACACGGACTAGTCTACGAGCAGTACTTC.

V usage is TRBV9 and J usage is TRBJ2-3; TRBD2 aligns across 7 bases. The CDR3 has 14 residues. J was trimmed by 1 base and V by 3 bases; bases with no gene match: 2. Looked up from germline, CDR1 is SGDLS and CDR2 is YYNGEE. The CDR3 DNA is TGTGCCAGCAGCGCAACTAGCGGCACAGATACGCAGTATTTT. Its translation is CASSATSGTDTQYF.

CDR3 bases: TGCAGCGCCAGTCCACTAGCGGGGGCTCAAGATACGCAGTATTTT. Its translation: CSASPLAGAQDTQYF. V is TRBV29-1 and J is TRBJ2-3; 11 bases line up with TRBD2. The CDR3 spans 15 residues. Germline V CDR1 and CDR2: SQVTM, ANQGSEA. Unmatched junction bases numbered 11, after V lost 7 bases and J lost 5 bases.

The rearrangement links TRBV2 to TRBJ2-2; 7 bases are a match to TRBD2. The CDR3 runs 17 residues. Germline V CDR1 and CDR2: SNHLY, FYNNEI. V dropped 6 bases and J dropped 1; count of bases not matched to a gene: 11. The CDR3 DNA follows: TGTGCCAGCAGGGCTCCGGGACTAAATAAGAACACCGGGGAGCTGTTTTTT. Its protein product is CASRAPGLNKNTGELFF.

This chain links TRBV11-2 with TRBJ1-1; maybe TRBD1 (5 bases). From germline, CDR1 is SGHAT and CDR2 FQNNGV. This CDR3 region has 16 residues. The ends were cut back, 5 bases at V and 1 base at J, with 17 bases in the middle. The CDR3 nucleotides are TGTGCCAGCAGCCTCCTCAAAGGGACTCCGAACACTGAAGCTTTCTTT. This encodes CASSLLKGTPNTEAFF.

Here the CDR3 reads CASSQASIFAGEQYF. CDR3 nucleotide sequence: TGTGCCAGCAGCCAAGCATCAATCTTTGCGGGTGAGCAGTACTTC. The rearrangement links TRBV4-2 to TRBJ2-7, with a possible D match to TRBD2 (5 bases). CDR3 length: 15 residues. V gave up 1 base and J gave up 7 bases, with 17 bases separating them. Germline CDR1 LGHNA, CDR2 YNFKEQ.

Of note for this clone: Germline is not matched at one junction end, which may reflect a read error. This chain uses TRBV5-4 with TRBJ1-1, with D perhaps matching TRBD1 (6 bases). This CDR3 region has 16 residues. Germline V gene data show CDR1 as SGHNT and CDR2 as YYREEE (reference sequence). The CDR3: CASSPMGHLKNAEAFF. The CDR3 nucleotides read TGTGCCAGCAGCCCAATGGGACACTTAAAGAACGCTGAAGCTTTCTTT.

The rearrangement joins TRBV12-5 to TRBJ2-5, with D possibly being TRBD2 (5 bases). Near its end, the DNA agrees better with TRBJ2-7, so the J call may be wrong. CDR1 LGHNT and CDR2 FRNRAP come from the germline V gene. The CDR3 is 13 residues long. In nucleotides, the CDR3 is TGTGCTAGTGGTCCGCGGGCCTCCTACGAGCAGTACTTC. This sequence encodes CASGPRASYEQYF.

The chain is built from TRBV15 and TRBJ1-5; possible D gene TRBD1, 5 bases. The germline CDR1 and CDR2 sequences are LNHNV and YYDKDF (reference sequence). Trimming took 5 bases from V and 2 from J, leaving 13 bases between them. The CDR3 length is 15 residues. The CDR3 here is CATSDTRVGNQPQHF. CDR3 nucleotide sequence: TGTGCCACCAGCGATACCAGGGTAGGCAATCAGCCCCAGCATTTT.

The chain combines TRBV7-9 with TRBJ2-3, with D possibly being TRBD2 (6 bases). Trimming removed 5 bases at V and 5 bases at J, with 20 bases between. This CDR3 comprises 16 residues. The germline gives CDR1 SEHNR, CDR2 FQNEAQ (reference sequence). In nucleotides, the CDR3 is TGTGCCAGCAGCCCTCCCCGGAGGGAGAAAAGAGATACGCAGTATTTT. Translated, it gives CASSPPRREKRDTQYF.

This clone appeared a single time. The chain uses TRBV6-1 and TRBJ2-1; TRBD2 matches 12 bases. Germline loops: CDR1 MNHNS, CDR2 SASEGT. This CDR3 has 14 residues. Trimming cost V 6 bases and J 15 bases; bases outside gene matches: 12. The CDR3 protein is CASREGLAGIGTFF. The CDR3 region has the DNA TGTGCCAGCAGAGAGGGACTAGCGGGCATAGGCACGTTCTTC.

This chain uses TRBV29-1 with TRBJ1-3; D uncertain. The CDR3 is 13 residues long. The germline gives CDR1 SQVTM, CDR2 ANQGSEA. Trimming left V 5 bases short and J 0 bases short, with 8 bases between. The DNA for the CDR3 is TGCAGCGTTCATGTCAACTCTGGAAACACCATATATTTT. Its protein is CSVHVNSGNTIYF.

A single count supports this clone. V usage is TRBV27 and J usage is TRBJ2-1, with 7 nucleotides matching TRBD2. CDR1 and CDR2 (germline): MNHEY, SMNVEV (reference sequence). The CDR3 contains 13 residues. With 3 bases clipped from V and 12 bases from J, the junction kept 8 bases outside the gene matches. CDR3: CASSFLGLPGQFF. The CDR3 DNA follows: TGTGCCAGCAGTTTTTTGGGACTACCTGGGCAGTTCTTC.

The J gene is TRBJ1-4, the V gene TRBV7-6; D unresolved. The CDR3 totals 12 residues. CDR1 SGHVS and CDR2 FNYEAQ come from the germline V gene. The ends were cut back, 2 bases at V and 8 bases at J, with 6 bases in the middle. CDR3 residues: CASSLIKEKLFF. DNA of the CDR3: TGTGCCAGCAGCTTAATTAAAGAAAAACTGTTTTTT. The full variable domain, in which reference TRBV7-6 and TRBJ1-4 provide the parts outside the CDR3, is GAGVSQSPRYKVTKRGQDVALRCDPISGHVSLYWYRQALGQGPEFLTYFNYEAQQDKSGLPNDRFSAERPEGSISTLTIQRTEQRDSAMYRCASSLIKEKLFFGSGTQLSVL.

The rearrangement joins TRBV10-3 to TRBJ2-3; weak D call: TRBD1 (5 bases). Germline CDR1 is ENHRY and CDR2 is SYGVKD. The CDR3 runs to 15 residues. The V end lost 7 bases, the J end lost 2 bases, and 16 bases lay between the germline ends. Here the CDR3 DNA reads TGTGCCATCACCGCAAGGAGACAGAACACAGATACGCAGTATTTT. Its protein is CAITARRQNTDTQYF.

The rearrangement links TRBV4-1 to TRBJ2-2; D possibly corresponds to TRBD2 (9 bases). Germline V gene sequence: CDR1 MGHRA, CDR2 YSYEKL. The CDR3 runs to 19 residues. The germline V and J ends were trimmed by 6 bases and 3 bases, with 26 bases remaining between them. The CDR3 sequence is CASRPGVGTGGRDTGELFF. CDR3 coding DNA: TGCGCCAGCAGACCAGGGGTCGGGACAGGCGGGAGGGACACCGGGGAGCTGTTTTTT.

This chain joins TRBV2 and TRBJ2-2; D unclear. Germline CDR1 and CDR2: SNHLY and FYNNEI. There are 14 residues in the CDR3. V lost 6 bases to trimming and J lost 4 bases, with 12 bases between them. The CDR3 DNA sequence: TGTGCCAGCAGACGCGACACTGCCACCGGGGAGCTGTTTTTT. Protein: CASRRDTATGELFF.

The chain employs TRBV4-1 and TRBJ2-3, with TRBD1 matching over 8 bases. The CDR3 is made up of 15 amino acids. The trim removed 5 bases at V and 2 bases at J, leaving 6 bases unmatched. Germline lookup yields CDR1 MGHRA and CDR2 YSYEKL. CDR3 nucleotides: TGCGCCAGCAGCTTAGCAGGGGGCGCCACAGATACGCAGTATTTT. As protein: CASSLAGGATDTQYF.

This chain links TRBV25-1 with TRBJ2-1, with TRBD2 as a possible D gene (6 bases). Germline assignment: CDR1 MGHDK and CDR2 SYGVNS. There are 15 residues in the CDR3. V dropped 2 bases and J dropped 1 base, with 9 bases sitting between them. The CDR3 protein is CASSEGGFSYNEQFF. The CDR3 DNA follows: TGTGCCAGCAGTGAAGGGGGGTTTTCCTACAATGAGCAGTTCTTC. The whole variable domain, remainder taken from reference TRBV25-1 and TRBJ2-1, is EADIYQTPRYLVIGTGKKITLECSQTMGHDKMYWYQQDPGMELHLIHYSYGVNSTEKGDLSSESTVSRIRTEHFPLTLESARPSHTSQYLCASSEGGFSYNEQFFGPGTRLTVL.

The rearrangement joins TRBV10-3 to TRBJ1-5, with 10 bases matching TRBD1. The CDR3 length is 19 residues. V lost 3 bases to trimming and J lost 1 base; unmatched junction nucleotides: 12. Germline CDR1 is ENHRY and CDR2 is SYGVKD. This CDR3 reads CAISETGQGTFPSNQPQHF. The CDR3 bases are TGTGCCATCAGTGAAACGGGACAGGGGACTTTCCCAAGCAATCAGCCCCAGCATTTT.